This passage covers 12 T cell receptor beta chains from one sample sequenced in a study of Graves' ophthalmopathy and Graves' hyperthyroidism. Researchers took RNA transcripts and amplified TCR beta CDR3 regions from them. After a first-round RT-PCR with HTBI primers, a second-round multiplex PCR was run. MiXCR, run by TCRdb on the multiplex PCR reads, gives a single entry per CDR3 protein. This repertoire shows 350,000 or so distinct CDR3 sequences, around a sixth found once; its top ten account for roughly an eighth. Sequencing input: peripheral blood. The source is an adult man with Graves' ophthalmopathy.

CDR3 DNA: TGTGCCACCAGTGACGACAGGGTGGTTGGGGAGACCCAGTACTTC. Protein: CATSDDRVVGETQYF. V usage is TRBV24-1 and J usage is TRBJ2-5; 7 nucleotides line up with TRBD1. CDR1 KGHDR and CDR2 SFDVKD come from the germline V gene. Germline trimming cut 4 bases from V and 5 bases from J; bases unmatched to any gene: 9. CDR3 size: 15 residues.

This clonotype was detected ten times or more. This chain uses TRBV30 with TRBJ1-2, with a tentative D call TRBD1 (6 bases). There are 13 residues in the CDR3. Deletions cut 2 bases from V and 4 bases from J, with 11 bases between. Germline assignment: CDR1 GTSNPN and CDR2 SVGIG (reference sequence). For the CDR3, the DNA is TGTGCCTGGAGTCGCGAGGGGGTCTATGGCTACACCTTC. Protein product: CAWSREGVYGYTF.

This clonotype has a count of ten or more. The V and J genes are TRBV20-1 and TRBJ2-5; D is perhaps TRBD1 or TRBD2 (6 bases each). Deletions cut 6 bases from V and 5 bases from J, with 19 bases between. Germline-derived CDR1 and CDR2 are DFQATT and SNEGSKA (reference sequence). CDR3 length: 14 residues. CDR3 sequence (DNA): TGCAGTGCCCCAACCGGGGGCGCCGGGGAGACCCAGTACTTC. It yields the protein CSAPTGGAGETQYF.

This clonotype was seen only a few times. V gene TRBV18 combines with J gene TRBJ2-5; D ambiguous. The CDR3 totals 14 residues. Trimming took off 3 bases at V and 5 bases at J, with 13 bases between the two ends. Germline values: CDR1 KGHSH, CDR2 LQKENI. Here the CDR3 reads CASSPSLERETQYF. CDR3 bases: TGTGCCAGCTCACCTTCTCTAGAACGGGAGACCCAGTACTTC.

This clonotype showed up just a few times. The genes are TRBV12-5 and TRBJ1-2, with D maybe TRBD1 (5 bases). Germline V gene sequence: CDR1 LGHNT, CDR2 FRNRAP. The CDR3 totals 16 residues. V lost 1 base and J 1 base, leaving 13 bases between the germline ends. CDR3 nucleotide sequence: TGTGCTAGTGGTTTGGCCTACCGGGACGTTAACTATGGCTACACCTTC. Translated, it gives CASGLAYRDVNYGYTF.

This clonotype was counted ten times or more. CDR3 sequence: CASIPDGTSGYEQYF. In nucleotides, the CDR3 is TGTGCCAGCATCCCAGACGGGACTAGCGGTTACGAGCAGTACTTC. This chain connects TRBV6-1 to TRBJ2-7; 11 nucleotides line up with TRBD2. V lost 7 bases, J lost 4 bases, and 9 bases stayed unmatched. Per germline, CDR1 MNHNS and CDR2 SASEGT. CDR3 length equals 15 residues.

At least ten counts were recorded for this clonotype. The chain uses TRBV6-1 and TRBJ1-2; the D gene is possibly TRBD1 (6 bases). Trimming stripped 3 bases from V and 5 bases from J, with 16 bases between. This CDR3 has 15 residues. The germline V gene has CDR1 MNHNS and CDR2 SASEGT. CDR3 sequence (DNA): TGTGCCAGCAGTGACCGCGGACAGAGTTTATATGGCTACACCTTC. Translation gives CASSDRGQSLYGYTF.

This clonotype has a count of ten or more. The chain is built from TRBV5-1 and TRBJ1-1; D not resolved. This CDR3 region has 13 residues. Germline CDR1 is SGHRS and CDR2 is YFSETQ. Trimming took 2 bases from V and 3 from J, leaving 8 bases between them. Here the CDR3 DNA reads TGCGCCAGCAGCTTCCAGGAGGACACTGAAGCTTTCTTT. Residues: CASSFQEDTEAFF. Using reference TRBV5-1 and TRBJ1-1 for the parts outside the CDR3, the full variable domain is KAGVTQTPRYLIKTRGQQVTLSCSPISGHRSVSWYQQTPGQGLQFLFEYFSETQRNKGNFPGRFSGRQFSNSRSEMNVSTLELGDSALYLCASSFQEDTEAFFGQGTRLTVV.

At least ten counts were recorded for this clonotype. V gene TRBV28 combines with J gene TRBJ2-7, with D possibly TRBD2 on 5 matching bases. The CDR3 contains 14 residues. Trimming took 8 bases from V and 2 from J, leaving 16 bases between them. Per germline, CDR1 MDHEN and CDR2 SYDVKM. As DNA, the CDR3 is TGTGCCAGCCGTACTGACGGGGATACCTACGAGCAGTACTTC. It is translated as CASRTDGDTYEQYF.

The DNA of the CDR3 is TGTGCCAGCGATTCACAGGGATTGTCCTACGAGCAGTACTTC. Its protein product is CASDSQGLSYEQYF. The chain recombines TRBV6-2 or TRBV6-3 with TRBJ2-7, with D possibly being TRBD1 (6 bases). The germline V gene has CDR1 MNHEY and CDR2 SVGEGT. CDR3 length: 14 residues. V was cut by 8 bases and J by 1 base, with 15 bases left in between.

This clonotype was counted many times. The gene calls are TRBV4-1 and TRBJ2-5; no reliable D call. The CDR3 extends over 15 amino acids. Per the germline V gene, CDR1 is MGHRA and CDR2 is YSYEKL. V gave up 5 bases and J gave up 2 bases, with 15 bases separating them. CDR3 residues: CASSYLGGDQETQYF. The CDR3, as DNA: TGCGCCAGCAGCTACTTGGGCGGAGATCAAGAGACCCAGTACTTC.

This clonotype came up many times. V gene TRBV6-1 combines with J gene TRBJ1-1; TRBD1 matches 7 bases. Germline trimming cut 6 bases from V and 3 bases from J; bases unmatched to any gene: 4. The germline gives CDR1 MNHNS, CDR2 SASEGT. CDR3 size: 13 residues. This CDR3 is CASSRQGDTEAFF. DNA for the CDR3: TGTGCCAGCAGCCGCCAGGGGGACACTGAAGCTTTCTTT.